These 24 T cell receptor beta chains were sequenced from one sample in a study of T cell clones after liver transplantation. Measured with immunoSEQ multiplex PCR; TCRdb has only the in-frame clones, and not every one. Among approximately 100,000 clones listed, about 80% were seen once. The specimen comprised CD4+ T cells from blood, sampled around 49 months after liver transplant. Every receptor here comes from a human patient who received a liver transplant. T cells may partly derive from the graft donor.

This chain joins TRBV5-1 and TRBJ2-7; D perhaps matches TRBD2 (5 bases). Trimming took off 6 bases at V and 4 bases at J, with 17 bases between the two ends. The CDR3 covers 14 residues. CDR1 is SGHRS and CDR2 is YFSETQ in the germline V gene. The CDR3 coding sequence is TGCGCCAGCACCGAGACTGGAGGTTTATACGAGCAGTACTTC. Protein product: CASTETGGLYEQYF. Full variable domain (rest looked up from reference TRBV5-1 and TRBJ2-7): KAGVTQTPRYLIKTRGQQVTLSCSPISGHRSVSWYQQTPGQGLQFLFEYFSETQRNKGNFPGRFSGRQFSNSRSEMNVSTLELGDSALYLCASTETGGLYEQYFGPGTRLTVT.

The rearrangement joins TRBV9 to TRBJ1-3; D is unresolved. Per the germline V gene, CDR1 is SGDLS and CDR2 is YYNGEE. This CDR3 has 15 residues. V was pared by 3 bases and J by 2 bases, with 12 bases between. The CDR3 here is CASSASLPPGNTIYF. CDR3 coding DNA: TGTGCCAGCAGCGCCTCATTACCGCCTGGAAACACCATATATTTT. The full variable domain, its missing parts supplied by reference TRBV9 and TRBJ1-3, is DSGVTQTPKHLITATGQRVTLRCSPRSGDLSVYWYQQSLDQGLQFLIQYYNGEERAKGNILERFSAQQFPDLHSELNLSSLELGDSALYFCASSASLPPGNTIYFGEGSWLTVV.

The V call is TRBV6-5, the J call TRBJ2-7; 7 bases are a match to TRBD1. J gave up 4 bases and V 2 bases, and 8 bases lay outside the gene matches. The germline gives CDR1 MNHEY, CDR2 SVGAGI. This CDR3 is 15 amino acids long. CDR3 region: CASSYGPGQRYEQYF. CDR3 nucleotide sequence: TGTGCCAGCAGTTACGGACCGGGACAGAGATACGAGCAGTACTTC.

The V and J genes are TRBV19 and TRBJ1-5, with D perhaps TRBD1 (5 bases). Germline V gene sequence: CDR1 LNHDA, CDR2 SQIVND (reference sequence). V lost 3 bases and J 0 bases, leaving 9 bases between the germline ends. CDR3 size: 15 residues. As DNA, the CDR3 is TGTGCCAGTAGTATCCGGGGGACTAGCAATCAGCCCCAGCATTTT. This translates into CASSIRGTSNQPQHF.

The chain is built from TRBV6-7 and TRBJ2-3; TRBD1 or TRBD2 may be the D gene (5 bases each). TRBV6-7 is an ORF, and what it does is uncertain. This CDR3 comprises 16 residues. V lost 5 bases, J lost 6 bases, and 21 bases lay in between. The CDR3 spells CASSRDPALSLDTQYF. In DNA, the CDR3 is TGTGCCAGCAGTCGGGACCCTGCTCTATCGCTGGATACGCAGTATTTT.

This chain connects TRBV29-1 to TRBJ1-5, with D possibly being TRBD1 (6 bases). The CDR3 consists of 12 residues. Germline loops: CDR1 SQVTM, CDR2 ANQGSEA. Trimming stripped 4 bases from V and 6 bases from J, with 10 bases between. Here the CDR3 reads CSVGTDGQPQHF. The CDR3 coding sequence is TGCAGCGTTGGGACAGATGGTCAGCCCCAGCATTTT.

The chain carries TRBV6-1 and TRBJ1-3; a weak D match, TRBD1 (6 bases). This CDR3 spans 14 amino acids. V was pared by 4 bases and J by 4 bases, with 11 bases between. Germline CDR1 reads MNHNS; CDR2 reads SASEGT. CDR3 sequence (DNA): TGTGCCAGCAGTGGAAAAGGGGGAGGAAACACCATATATTTT. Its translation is CASSGKGGGNTIYF.

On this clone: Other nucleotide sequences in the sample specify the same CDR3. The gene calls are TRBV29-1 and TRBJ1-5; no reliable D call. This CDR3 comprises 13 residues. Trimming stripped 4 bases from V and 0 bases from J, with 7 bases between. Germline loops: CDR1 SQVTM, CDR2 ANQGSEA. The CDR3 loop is CSVAGSSNQPQHF. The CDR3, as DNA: TGCAGCGTTGCGGGTTCTAGCAATCAGCCCCAGCATTTT.

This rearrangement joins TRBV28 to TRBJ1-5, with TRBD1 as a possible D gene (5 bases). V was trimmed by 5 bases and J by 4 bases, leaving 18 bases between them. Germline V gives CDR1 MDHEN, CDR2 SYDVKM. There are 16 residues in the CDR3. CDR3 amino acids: CASSRYEGGGNQPQHF. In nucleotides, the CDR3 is TGTGCCAGCAGTCGTTATGAGGGCGGGGGGAATCAGCCCCAGCATTTT.

The CDR3 DNA sequence: TGTGCCAGCAGCCAACGTACCATCAGGGCTTCCGGGGCCAACGTCCTGACTTTC. Amino acids: CASSQRTIRASGANVLTF. The gene calls are TRBV4-2 and TRBJ2-6; perhaps TRBD1 as D (5 bases). Germline V gene data show CDR1 as LGHNA and CDR2 as YNFKEQ. The CDR3 is made up of 18 amino acids. The germline V and J ends were trimmed by 2 bases and 4 bases, with 18 bases remaining between them.

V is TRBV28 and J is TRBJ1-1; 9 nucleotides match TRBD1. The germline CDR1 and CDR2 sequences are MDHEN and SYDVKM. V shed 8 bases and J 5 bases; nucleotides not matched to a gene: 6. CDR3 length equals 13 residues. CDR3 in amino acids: CASLYRGRTEAFF. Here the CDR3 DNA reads TGTGCCAGCTTATACAGGGGGCGGACTGAAGCTTTCTTT.

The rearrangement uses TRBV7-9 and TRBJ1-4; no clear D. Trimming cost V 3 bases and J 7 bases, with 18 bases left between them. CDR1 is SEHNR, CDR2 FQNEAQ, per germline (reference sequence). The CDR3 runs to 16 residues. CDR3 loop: CASSFRGLAAGEKLFF. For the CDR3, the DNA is TGTGCCAGCAGCTTCCGGGGTCTCGCCGCAGGTGAAAAACTGTTTTTT.

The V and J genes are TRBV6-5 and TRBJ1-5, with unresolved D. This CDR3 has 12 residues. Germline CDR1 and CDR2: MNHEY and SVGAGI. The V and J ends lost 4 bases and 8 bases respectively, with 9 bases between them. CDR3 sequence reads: CASSSPGEPQHF. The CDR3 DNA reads TGTGCCAGCAGTTCCCCCGGGGAGCCCCAGCATTTT.

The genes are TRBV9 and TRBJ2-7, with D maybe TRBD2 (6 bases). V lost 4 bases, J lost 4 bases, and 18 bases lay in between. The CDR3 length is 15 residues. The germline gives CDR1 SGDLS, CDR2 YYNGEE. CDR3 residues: CASSSPNGSKYEQYF. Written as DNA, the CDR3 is TGTGCCAGCAGCTCCCCAAACGGGAGCAAGTACGAGCAGTACTTC.

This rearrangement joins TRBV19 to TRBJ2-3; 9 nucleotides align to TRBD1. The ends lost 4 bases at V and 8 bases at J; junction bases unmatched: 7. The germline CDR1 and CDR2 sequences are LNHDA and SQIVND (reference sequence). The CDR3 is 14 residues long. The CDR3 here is CASSTQQGAGTQYF. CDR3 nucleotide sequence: TGTGCCAGTAGTACGCAACAGGGGGCAGGTACGCAGTATTTT.

This CDR3 reads CASSLAGLGGASTEAFF. The CDR3 nucleotides read TGCGCCAGCAGCTTGGCCGGCCTAGGGGGCGCGTCCACTGAAGCTTTCTTT. This sequence joins TRBV5-1 and TRBJ1-1; 7 bases align to TRBD1. The V segment lost 0 bases and the J segment 4 bases; nucleotides outside the gene matches: 12. CDR1 is SGHRS and CDR2 is YFSETQ in the germline V gene. This CDR3 comprises 17 residues. The full variable domain, its missing parts supplied by reference TRBV5-1 and TRBJ1-1, is KAGVTQTPRYLIKTRGQQVTLSCSPISGHRSVSWYQQTPGQGLQFLFEYFSETQRNKGNFPGRFSGRQFSNSRSEMNVSTLELGDSALYLCASSLAGLGGASTEAFFGQGTRLTVV.

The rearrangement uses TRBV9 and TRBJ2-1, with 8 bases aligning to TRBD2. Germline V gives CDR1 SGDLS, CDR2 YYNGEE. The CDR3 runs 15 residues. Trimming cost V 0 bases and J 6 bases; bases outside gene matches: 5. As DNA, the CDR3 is TGTGCCAGCAGCGTAGCGGGAGGGTATACCAATGAGCAGTTCTTC. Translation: CASSVAGGYTNEQFF.

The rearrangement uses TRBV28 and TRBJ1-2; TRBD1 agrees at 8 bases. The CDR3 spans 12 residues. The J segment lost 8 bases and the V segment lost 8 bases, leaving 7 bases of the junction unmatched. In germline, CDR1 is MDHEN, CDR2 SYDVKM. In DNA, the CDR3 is TGTGCCAGCGGGGGACAGGTAGGAGGCTACACCTTC. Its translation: CASGGQVGGYTF.

CDR3 protein: CASSFPGTGRDTQYF. The CDR3 nucleotides are TGTGCCAGCAGCTTTCCCGGAACAGGGAGGGATACGCAGTATTTT. The chain carries TRBV5-4 and TRBJ2-3; D could derive from TRBD1 or TRBD2 (6 bases each). V lost 2 bases, J lost 6 bases, and 16 bases lay in between. The CDR3 has 15 amino acids. Germline values: CDR1 SGHNT, CDR2 YYREEE (reference sequence).

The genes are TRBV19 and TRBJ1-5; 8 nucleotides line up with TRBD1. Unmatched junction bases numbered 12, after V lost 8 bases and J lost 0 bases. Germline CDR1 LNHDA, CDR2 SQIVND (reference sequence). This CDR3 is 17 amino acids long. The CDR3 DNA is TGTGCCAGTTCCGGACAGGGACCCTATTATAGCAATCAGCCCCAGCATTTT. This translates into CASSGQGPYYSNQPQHF.

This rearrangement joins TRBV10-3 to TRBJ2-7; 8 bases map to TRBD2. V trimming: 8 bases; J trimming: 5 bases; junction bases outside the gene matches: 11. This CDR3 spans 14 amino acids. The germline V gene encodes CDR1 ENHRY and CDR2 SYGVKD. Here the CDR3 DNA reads TGTGCCATCTCTTCCGAGACGGGAGGGAACGAGCAGTACTTC. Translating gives CAISSETGGNEQYF.

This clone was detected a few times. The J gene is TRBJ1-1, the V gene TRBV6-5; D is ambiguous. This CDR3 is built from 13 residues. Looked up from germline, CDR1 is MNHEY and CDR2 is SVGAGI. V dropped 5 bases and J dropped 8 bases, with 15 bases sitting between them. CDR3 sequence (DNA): TGTGCCAGCAGTGAATGGAGACGGGTCGAAGCTTTCTTT. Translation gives CASSEWRRVEAFF.

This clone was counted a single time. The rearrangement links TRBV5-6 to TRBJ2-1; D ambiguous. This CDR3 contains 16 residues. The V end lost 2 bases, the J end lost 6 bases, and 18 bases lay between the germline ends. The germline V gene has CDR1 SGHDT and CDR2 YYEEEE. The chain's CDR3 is CASSFWNWLVFNEQFF. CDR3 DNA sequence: TGTGCCAGCAGCTTTTGGAATTGGCTGGTGTTCAATGAGCAGTTCTTC.

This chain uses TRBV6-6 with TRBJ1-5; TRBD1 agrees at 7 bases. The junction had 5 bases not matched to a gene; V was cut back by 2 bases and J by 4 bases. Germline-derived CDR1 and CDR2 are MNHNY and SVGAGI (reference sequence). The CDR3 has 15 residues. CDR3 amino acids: CASSYTGARNQPQHF. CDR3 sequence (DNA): TGTGCCAGCAGTTACACAGGGGCTCGAAATCAGCCCCAGCATTTT.